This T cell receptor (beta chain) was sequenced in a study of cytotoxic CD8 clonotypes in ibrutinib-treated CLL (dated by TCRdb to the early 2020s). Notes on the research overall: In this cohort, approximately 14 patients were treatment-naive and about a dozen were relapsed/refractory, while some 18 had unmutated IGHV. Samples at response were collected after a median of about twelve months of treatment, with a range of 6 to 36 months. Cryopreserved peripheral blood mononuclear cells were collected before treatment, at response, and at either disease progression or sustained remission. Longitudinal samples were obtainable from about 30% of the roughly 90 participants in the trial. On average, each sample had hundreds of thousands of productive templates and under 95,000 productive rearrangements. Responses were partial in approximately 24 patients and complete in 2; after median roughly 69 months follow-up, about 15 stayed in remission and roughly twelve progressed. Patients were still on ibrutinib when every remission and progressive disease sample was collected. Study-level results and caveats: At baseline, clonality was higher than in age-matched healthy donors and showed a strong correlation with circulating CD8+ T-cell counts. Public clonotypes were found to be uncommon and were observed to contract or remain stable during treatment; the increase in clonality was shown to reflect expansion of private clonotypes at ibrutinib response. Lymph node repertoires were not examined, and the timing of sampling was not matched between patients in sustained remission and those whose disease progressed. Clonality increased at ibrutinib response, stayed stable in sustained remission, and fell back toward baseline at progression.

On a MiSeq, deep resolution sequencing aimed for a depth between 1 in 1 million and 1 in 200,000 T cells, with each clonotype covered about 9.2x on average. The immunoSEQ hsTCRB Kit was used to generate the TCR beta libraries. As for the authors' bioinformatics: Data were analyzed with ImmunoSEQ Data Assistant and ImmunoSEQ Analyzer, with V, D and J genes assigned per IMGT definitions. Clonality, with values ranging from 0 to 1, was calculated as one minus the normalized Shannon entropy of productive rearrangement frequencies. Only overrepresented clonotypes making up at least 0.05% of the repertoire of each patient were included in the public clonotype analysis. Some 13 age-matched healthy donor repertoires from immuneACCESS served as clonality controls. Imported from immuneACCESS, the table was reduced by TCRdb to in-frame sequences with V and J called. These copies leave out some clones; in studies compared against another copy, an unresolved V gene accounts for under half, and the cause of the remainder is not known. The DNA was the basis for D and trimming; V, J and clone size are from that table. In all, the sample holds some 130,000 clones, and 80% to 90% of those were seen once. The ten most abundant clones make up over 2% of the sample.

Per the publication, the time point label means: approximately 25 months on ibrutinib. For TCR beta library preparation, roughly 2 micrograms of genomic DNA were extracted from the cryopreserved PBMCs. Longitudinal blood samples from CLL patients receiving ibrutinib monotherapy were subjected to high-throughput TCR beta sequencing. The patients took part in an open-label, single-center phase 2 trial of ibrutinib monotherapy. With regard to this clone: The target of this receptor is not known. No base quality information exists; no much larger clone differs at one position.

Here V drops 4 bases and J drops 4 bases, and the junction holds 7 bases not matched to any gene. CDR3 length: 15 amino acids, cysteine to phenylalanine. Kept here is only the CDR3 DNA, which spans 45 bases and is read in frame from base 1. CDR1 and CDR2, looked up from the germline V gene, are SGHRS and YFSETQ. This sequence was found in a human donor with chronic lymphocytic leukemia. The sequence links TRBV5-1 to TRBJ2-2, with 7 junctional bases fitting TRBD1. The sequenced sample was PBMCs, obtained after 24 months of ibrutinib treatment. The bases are TGCGCCAGCAGCCCGACAGGGTCGGGCACCGGGGAGCTGTTTTTT. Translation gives CASSPTGSGTGELFF.